Below, 27 T cell receptor beta chains from the same sample are listed, as sequenced in a study of cytomegalovirus exposure and HLA in healthy donors. In the PCR, 60 Vbeta and 13 Jbeta primers were used. Profiling relied on immunoSEQ multiplex PCR, and the TCRdb table lists in-frame clones only, not all of them. In the table there are about 150,000 clones, roughly 9.6% of which are singletons. Sequencing was done on a sample of PBMCs. The receptors come from a woman aged 40-49 years in good health and CMV-seropositive.

The rearrangement joins TRBV5-8 to TRBJ1-4, with D perhaps matching TRBD1 (6 bases). This CDR3 has 15 amino acids. Per germline, CDR1 SGHTS and CDR2 YDEGEE. V lost 1 base, J lost 8 bases, and 15 bases lay in between. This chain's CDR3 is CASSLTGGAEEKLFF. CDR3 nucleotide sequence: TGTGCCAGCAGCTTGACGGGGGGCGCGGAGGAAAAACTGTTTTTT.

The chain joins TRBV5-6 to TRBJ2-5; 7 positions match TRBD2. CDR3 size: 12 residues. Germline V gene lookup returns CDR1 SGHDT and CDR2 YYEEEE. With 0 bases clipped from V and 7 bases from J, the junction kept 0 bases outside the gene matches. CDR3 loop: CASSLAGGTQYF. The CDR3 nucleotides read TGTGCCAGCAGCTTGGCGGGGGGGACCCAGTACTTC.

Worth noting for this clone: An end of the junction differs from the germline gene, which may be a read error. V is TRBV7-2 and J is TRBJ2-7; 7 positions match TRBD2. This CDR3 contains 16 residues. Germline loops: CDR1 SGHTA, CDR2 FQGNSA. For the CDR3, the DNA is TGTGCCAGCAGCGTAGCGGGTCAAACTACCTCCTACGAGCAGTACTTC. Amino acid sequence: CASSVAGQTTSYEQYF.

This chain connects TRBV29-1 to TRBJ1-1; D is unclear. Germline values: CDR1 SQVTM, CDR2 ANQGSEA. The CDR3 has 14 residues. V lost 3 bases, J lost 5 bases, and 16 bases lay in between. CDR3 loop: CSVDPHGGRTEAFF. CDR3 nucleotides: TGCAGCGTTGACCCGCATGGAGGGAGAACTGAAGCTTTCTTT.

The genes are TRBV5-1 and TRBJ2-7; tentatively, D is TRBD1 (5 bases). CDR3 length: 15 amino acids. Germline V gene lookup returns CDR1 SGHRS and CDR2 YFSETQ. Deletions cut 0 bases from V and 0 bases from J, with 10 bases between. Written as DNA, the CDR3 is TGCGCCAGCAGCTTGGGACAGCCCCTCTCCTACGAGCAGTACTTC. This gives the protein CASSLGQPLSYEQYF.

This clone was found a few times. The chain links TRBV7-2 to TRBJ1-2; possibly TRBD1 for D (5 bases). Germline values: CDR1 SGHTA, CDR2 FQGNSA. The CDR3 length is 13 residues. Trimming pared 2 bases from V and 8 bases from J, leaving 12 bases between. The CDR3 loop reads CASSLQGLEGYTF. CDR3 DNA: TGTGCCAGCAGCTTACAGGGACTAGAAGGCTACACCTTC.

This clone was seen a handful of times. The J gene is TRBJ1-2, the V gene TRBV6-1; D is undetermined. Trimming took 6 bases from V and 5 from J, leaving 10 bases between them. The CDR3 runs 12 residues. Germline V gives CDR1 MNHNS, CDR2 SASEGT. CDR3 protein: CASSLNRYGYTF. CDR3 bases: TGTGCCAGCAGCCTCAATCGGTATGGCTACACCTTC.

The V call is TRBV28, the J call TRBJ1-6; D is unclear. The V and J ends lost 5 bases and 0 bases respectively, with 11 bases between them. The CDR3 has 16 amino acids. Germline CDR1 and CDR2: MDHEN and SYDVKM. The chain's CDR3 is CASSPPGFSYNSPLHF. The CDR3 DNA reads as TGTGCCAGCAGTCCCCCCGGGTTCTCCTATAATTCACCCCTCCACTTT.

The chain is built from TRBV5-1 and TRBJ2-7; tentative D call: TRBD2 (6 bases). This CDR3 is built from 12 residues. Germline CDR1 SGHRS, CDR2 YFSETQ. V lost 1 base to trimming and J lost 5 bases, with 7 bases between them. The CDR3 DNA is TGCGCCAGCAGCTTGCCTAGCGACGAGCAGTACTTC. It encodes CASSLPSDEQYF. Complete variable domain (other parts from reference TRBV5-1 and TRBJ2-7): KAGVTQTPRYLIKTRGQQVTLSCSPISGHRSVSWYQQTPGQGLQFLFEYFSETQRNKGNFPGRFSGRQFSNSRSEMNVSTLELGDSALYLCASSLPSDEQYFGPGTRLTVT.

This clone was recorded a few times. V gene TRBV5-1 combines with J gene TRBJ2-1; TRBD2 aligns across 13 bases. Trimming cost V 5 bases and J 2 bases; bases outside gene matches: 4. The germline V gene has CDR1 SGHRS and CDR2 YFSETQ. The CDR3 is made up of 16 amino acids. CDR3 residues: CASRTSGGWAYNEQFF. The CDR3 DNA sequence: TGCGCCAGCAGGACTAGCGGGGGGTGGGCCTACAATGAGCAGTTCTTC.

This clone was seen only a few times. The chain couples TRBV7-7 to TRBJ2-5; a weak D match, TRBD1 (6 bases). Germline values: CDR1 SSHAT, CDR2 FNYEAQ (reference sequence). The CDR3 has 18 residues. Trimming left V 3 bases short and J 4 bases short, with 24 bases between. The CDR3 reads CASSLIPGFQGRGETQYF. Here the CDR3 DNA reads TGTGCCAGCAGCTTGATTCCCGGTTTTCAGGGGCGAGGAGAGACCCAGTACTTC.

The chain uses TRBV16 and TRBJ2-1, with a tentative D call TRBD1 (6 bases). The CDR3 runs 16 residues. Germline CDR1 is KGHSY and CDR2 is FQNENV. Between the trimmed V and J ends, which lost 0 bases and 0 bases, there was a span of 9 bases. The CDR3 loop reads CASSQSGAGSYNEQFF. The CDR3 coding sequence is TGTGCCAGCAGCCAATCGGGGGCGGGCTCCTACAATGAGCAGTTCTTC.

The chain links TRBV7-2 to TRBJ1-2; no reliable D call. The germline gives CDR1 SGHTA, CDR2 FQGNSA. The V end lost 5 bases, the J end lost 3 bases, and 10 bases lay between the germline ends. The CDR3 spans 13 residues. The CDR3 loop is CASSMTRHYGYTF. For the CDR3, the DNA is TGTGCCAGCAGCATGACGCGGCACTATGGCTACACCTTC.

The V call is TRBV19, the J call TRBJ1-1, with TRBD1 matching 9 bases. Germline V lookup: CDR1 LNHDA, CDR2 SQIVND (reference sequence). V lost 10 bases, J lost 3 bases, and 6 bases stayed unmatched. CDR3 length: 13 residues. CDR3 DNA: TGTGCCACCGGGACAGGGTGGGACACTGAAGCTTTCTTT. This encodes CATGTGWDTEAFF.

The table lists this clone with a few counts. The chain is built from TRBV5-6 and TRBJ2-1; TRBD2 aligns across 8 bases. This CDR3 is built from 14 residues. The V gene end was trimmed by 0 bases and the J gene end by 9 bases; junction bases not matched to a gene: 5. Germline V gene lookup returns CDR1 SGHDT and CDR2 YYEEEE. Here the CDR3 DNA reads TGTGCCAGCAGCTTGGGGACTAGCCGGGGTGAGCAGTTCTTC. It specifies CASSLGTSRGEQFF.

The chain carries TRBV6-1 and TRBJ1-6, with unresolved D. The V gene lost 1 base and the J gene lost 8 bases, with 6 bases spanning the gap. The CDR3 is made up of 13 amino acids. Germline V lookup: CDR1 MNHNS, CDR2 SASEGT. Written as DNA, the CDR3 is TGTGCCAGCAGTGAAGAATTCTATTCACCCCTCCACTTT. It translates to CASSEEFYSPLHF.

V gene TRBV19 combines with J gene TRBJ2-5; 8 bases fit TRBD2. The CDR3 covers 16 residues. Germline V gives CDR1 LNHDA, CDR2 SQIVND (reference sequence). Unmatched junction bases numbered 12, after V lost 3 bases and J lost 6 bases. CDR3 loop: CASSMGSGTRGQTQYF. In nucleotides, the CDR3 is TGTGCCAGTAGTATGGGTTCGGGGACTAGGGGTCAGACCCAGTACTTC.

The rearrangement uses TRBV7-9 and TRBJ2-2; 10 bases are a match to TRBD1. Germline trimming cut 1 base from V and 3 bases from J; bases unmatched to any gene: 5. The germline gives CDR1 SEHNR, CDR2 FQNEAQ (reference sequence). The CDR3 length is 17 residues. CDR3 loop: CASSLVGTGADTGELFF. CDR3 DNA sequence: TGTGCCAGCAGCTTAGTGGGGACAGGGGCGGACACCGGGGAGCTGTTTTTT.

This clone was counted a few times. This CDR3 reads CASTDRRGFQGAVGNQPQHF. The CDR3 coding sequence is TGTGCCAGCACTGATCGAAGGGGTTTCCAGGGGGCGGTTGGCAATCAGCCCCAGCATTTT. The rearrangement joins TRBV6-1 to TRBJ1-5; 8 nucleotides align to TRBD1. Germline-derived CDR1 and CDR2 are MNHNS and SASEGT. The CDR3 is 20 amino acids. The ends lost 7 bases at V and 2 bases at J; junction bases unmatched: 22.

The chain uses TRBV19 and TRBJ1-1; possibly TRBD1 for D (5 bases). The V end was cut by 8 bases, the J end by 1 base, with 14 bases between. The CDR3 extends over 14 amino acids. Germline V lookup: CDR1 LNHDA, CDR2 SQIVND (reference sequence). The chain's CDR3 is CASFQGRRNTEAFF. The CDR3 region has the DNA TGTGCCAGTTTTCAGGGTCGGCGGAACACTGAAGCTTTCTTT.

The chain is built from TRBV6-6 and TRBJ2-5; a possible D gene is TRBD1 (5 bases). Deletions cut 9 bases from V and 1 base from J, with 12 bases between. Germline V CDR1 and CDR2: MNHNY, SVGAGI (reference sequence). This CDR3 region has 13 residues. The CDR3 region has the DNA TGTGCCAGAAATCGACAGACCCAAGAGACCCAGTACTTC. Its translation: CARNRQTQETQYF.

V gene TRBV6-1 combines with J gene TRBJ2-5, with 8 bases lining up with TRBD1. Near its end, the DNA agrees better with TRBJ2-7, so the J call may be wrong. The CDR3 is 13 residues long. Germline V gives CDR1 MNHNS, CDR2 SASEGT. The CDR3 here is CASSTGGFYEQYF. CDR3 DNA sequence: TGTGCCAGCAGTACAGGGGGGTTTTACGAGCAGTACTTC.

The chain employs TRBV5-1 and TRBJ2-3; D might be TRBD2 (7 bases). The V and J ends lost 1 base and 5 bases respectively, with 17 bases between them. Germline V lookup: CDR1 SGHRS, CDR2 YFSETQ. There are 16 residues in the CDR3. CDR3 residues: CASSLSGGGVRDTQYF. DNA for the CDR3: TGCGCCAGCAGCTTGTCGGGGGGCGGTGTTAGAGATACGCAGTATTTT.

V is TRBV6-4 and J is TRBJ1-5; D remains ambiguous. Per germline, CDR1 MRHNA and CDR2 SNTAGT. V lost 6 bases, J lost 2 bases, and 14 bases lay in between. The CDR3 is 15 residues long. This CDR3 is CASSGGEEGNQPQHF. DNA for the CDR3: TGTGCCAGCAGCGGCGGCGAGGAGGGCAATCAGCCCCAGCATTTT.

A few counts support this clone. This chain uses TRBV7-8 with TRBJ2-1; 7 bases match TRBD1. Germline trimming cut 5 bases from V and 2 bases from J; bases unmatched to any gene: 3. Germline CDR1 SGHVS, CDR2 FQNEAQ. The CDR3 sequence is 14 residues long. The CDR3 here is CASSPDRAYNEQFF. CDR3 nucleotide sequence: TGTGCCAGCAGCCCAGACAGGGCCTACAATGAGCAGTTCTTC.

The chain has TRBV9 and TRBJ1-6; D is unclear. With 2 bases removed from V and 5 bases from J, the gap between germline ends came to 5 bases. The CDR3 sequence is 13 residues long. The germline gives CDR1 SGDLS, CDR2 YYNGEE. CDR3 residues: CASSVSDNSPLHF. CDR3 sequence (DNA): TGTGCCAGCAGCGTCTCGGATAATTCACCCCTCCACTTT.

The chain has TRBV5-1 and TRBJ2-2; 7 bases align to TRBD1. V was clipped by 10 bases and J by 1 base; unmatched bases: 7. This CDR3 comprises 14 residues. CDR1 is SGHRS, CDR2 YFSETQ, per germline. This CDR3 is CASRDSVNTGELFF. The CDR3 DNA is TGCGCCTCCCGGGACAGCGTGAACACCGGGGAGCTGTTTTTT.